There are a few counts of the clone carrying this T cell receptor beta chain. Its antigen remains unknown. This entry belongs to a study of CD8+ T cells in alopecia areata. Study outcomes and limitations: Sharing of TCRs across patients appeared less clear than in mice, possibly for HLA-related reasons. Greater clonality was observed in lesional scalp samples, especially alopecia totalis/universalis, versus normal scalp.

Germline V gene lookup returns CDR1 SGHTA and CDR2 FQGNSA. The CDR3 extends over 14 amino acids. V lost 5 bases, J lost 5 bases, and 16 bases lay in between. Isolated RNA was reverse transcribed into cDNA used as the sequencing template. Measured with immunoSEQ multiplex PCR; TCRdb has only the in-frame clones, and not every one. There are 85,000 to 110,000 clones in the sample; approximately 60% occur only once, and around 8.5% lies in the top ten. The sequencing sample was made of CD4+ T cells sorted from blood. This receptor was taken from a human donor in good health. The V call is TRBV7-2, the J call TRBJ2-7, with D perhaps TRBD1 (6 bases). DNA of the CDR3: TGTGCCAGCAGCCTCAGTCAGGGGAATGACGAGCAGTACTTC. Translation gives CASSLSQGNDEQYF.